These 18 T cell receptor beta chains share one sample of origin, sequenced in a study of T cells after yellow fever vaccination. TCRdb fed the 5' RACE reads into MiXCR, producing one record per CDR3 protein. The sample carries just over 300,000 distinct CDR3 sequences, roughly 3.5% recorded once. Sample: PBMCs, taken on the day of the yellow fever booster vaccination. These receptors were taken from a man between 18 and 29 years old who received the YFV17D yellow fever vaccine.

Many counts were recorded for this clonotype. The chain employs TRBV5-1 and TRBJ2-5; D possibly corresponds to TRBD1 (6 bases). Trimming shortened V by 0 bases and J by 4 bases, and 13 bases separated the two germline ends. The germline V gene has CDR1 SGHRS and CDR2 YFSETQ. The CDR3 is 15 residues long. The CDR3 here is CASSLVPGASETQYF. The CDR3 region has the DNA TGCGCCAGCAGCTTGGTACCAGGGGCCTCAGAGACCCAGTACTTC.

The rearrangement uses TRBV12-3 or TRBV12-4 and TRBJ2-3; tentative D call: TRBD1 (5 bases). Between the trimmed V and J ends, which lost 7 bases and 4 bases, there was a span of 15 bases. The CDR3 has 14 residues. The CDR3 protein is CASTTGGAADTQYF. DNA for the CDR3: TGTGCCAGCACCACGGGTGGGGCGGCAGATACGCAGTATTTT.

This clonotype was picked up many times. The rearrangement joins TRBV6-6 to TRBJ1-2; D not resolved. V was cut by 2 bases and J by 0 bases, with 4 bases left in between. CDR1 MNHNY and CDR2 SVGAGI come from the germline V gene (reference sequence). There are 13 residues in the CDR3. As DNA, the CDR3 is TGTGCCAGCAGTTACCTAGCTAACTATGGCTACACCTTC. Protein product: CASSYLANYGYTF.

This clonotype has a count of ten or more. The gene calls are TRBV7-3 and TRBJ2-7; tentatively, D is TRBD2 (6 bases). CDR3 length: 15 amino acids. The germline CDR1 and CDR2 sequences are SGHTA and FQGTGA. Trimming shortened V by 5 bases and J by 3 bases, and 17 bases separated the two germline ends. DNA for the CDR3: TGTGCCAGCAGCCCCTATCCGGGAGCCGGCTACGAGCAGTACTTC. It translates to CASSPYPGAGYEQYF.

The V gene is TRBV5-1, the J gene TRBJ2-3; 7 bases are a match to TRBD2. Germline CDR1 reads SGHRS; CDR2 reads YFSETQ. The CDR3 runs 17 residues. The V gene end was trimmed by 0 bases and the J gene end by 6 bases; junction bases not matched to a gene: 13. The CDR3 is CASSLEVAGGDGDTQYF. The CDR3 DNA follows: TGCGCCAGCAGCTTGGAAGTAGCGGGCGGGGATGGGGATACGCAGTATTTT.

This clonotype was counted at least ten times. The chain employs TRBV7-9 and TRBJ1-4, with TRBD1 as a possible D gene (5 bases). Germline assignment: CDR1 SEHNR and CDR2 FQNEAQ (reference sequence). This CDR3 has 13 residues. The V gene lost 5 bases and the J gene lost 6 bases, with 10 bases spanning the gap. CDR3 sequence reads: CASSPRGYEKLFF. In DNA, the CDR3 is TGTGCCAGCAGCCCTAGGGGTTATGAAAAACTGTTTTTT.

DNA for the CDR3: TGCAGCTGGAGGGGCCCCTACAATGAGCAGTTCTTC. Encoded protein: CSWRGPYNEQFF. V gene TRBV20-1 combines with J gene TRBJ2-1, with D maybe TRBD2 (6 bases). CDR1 is DFQATT and CDR2 is SNEGSKA in the germline V gene (reference sequence). This CDR3 comprises 12 residues.

This clonotype was counted a few times. J is TRBJ1-5 and V is TRBV6-5; D is unclear. The CDR3 has 14 residues. The germline V gene encodes CDR1 MNHEY and CDR2 SVGAGI. Trimming left V 8 bases short and J 0 bases short, with 11 bases between. This CDR3 reads CASRAAYSNQPQHF. The CDR3 region has the DNA TGTGCCAGCCGGGCAGCTTATAGCAATCAGCCCCAGCATTTT.

The rearrangement links TRBV6-5 to TRBJ1-2, with D uncertain. CDR1 and CDR2 from the germline V gene are MNHEY and SVGAGI. V shed 6 bases and J shed 6 bases, with 11 bases lying between them. CDR3 length: 12 residues. CDR3: CASSYWFNGYTF. Here the CDR3 DNA reads TGTGCCAGCAGCTATTGGTTCAATGGCTACACCTTC.

The V call is TRBV6-1, the J call TRBJ2-1; 7 positions agree with TRBD1. Germline-derived CDR1 and CDR2 are MNHNS and SASEGT. The CDR3 runs to 16 residues. The V and J ends lost 3 bases and 5 bases, in that order; junction bases with no gene match: 10. The DNA for the CDR3 is TGTGCCAGCAGTGAGATGTCGTGGGGACAGAACAATGAGCAGTTCTTC. Translated: CASSEMSWGQNNEQFF.

J is TRBJ2-5 and V is TRBV19, with D hard to call. V lost 2 bases and J lost 4, with 8 bases in between. The CDR3 spans 13 residues. Germline V gene lookup returns CDR1 LNHDA and CDR2 SQIVND (reference sequence). The CDR3 bases are TGTGCCAGTAGTATAAGGACGGCAGAGACCCAGTACTTC. This encodes CASSIRTAETQYF.

This clonotype was picked up a small number of times. V gene TRBV20-1 combines with J gene TRBJ2-3, with a tentative D call TRBD2 (6 bases). Germline V gene data show CDR1 as DFQATT and CDR2 as SNEGSKA (reference sequence). The germline V and J ends were trimmed by 1 base and 6 bases, with 20 bases remaining between them. CDR3 length: 16 residues. For the CDR3, the DNA is TGCAGTGCTAGAGGTTCCGCGGGGCTTGCCTACGATACGCAGTATTTT. This encodes CSARGSAGLAYDTQYF.

This clonotype showed up many times. The chain has TRBV5-1 and TRBJ2-5; 7 bases fit TRBD1. The CDR3 is 15 residues long. V was clipped by 3 bases and J by 2 bases; unmatched bases: 7. Germline loops: CDR1 SGHRS, CDR2 YFSETQ. The CDR3 loop is CASSSIYRGQETQYF. CDR3 DNA: TGCGCCAGCAGCTCGATATACAGGGGTCAAGAGACCCAGTACTTC.

CDR3: CASSSSGAYNEQFF. DNA of the CDR3: TGTGCCAGTAGCTCCTCCGGAGCCTACAATGAGCAGTTCTTC. J is TRBJ2-1 and V is TRBV19; D ambiguous. Germline CDR1 reads LNHDA; CDR2 reads SQIVND (reference sequence). This CDR3 has 14 residues. Trimming left V 6 bases short and J 2 bases short, with 11 bases between.

This chain connects TRBV5-1 to TRBJ1-6; D gene ambiguous. V was trimmed by 1 base and J by 0 bases, leaving 11 bases between them. CDR3 length: 17 amino acids. Germline CDR1 and CDR2: SGHRS and YFSETQ. CDR3 nucleotide sequence: TGCGCCAGCAGCTTGTGGACTGGAAGCTCCTATAATTCACCCCTCCACTTT. It specifies CASSLWTGSSYNSPLHF.

Note on this clonotype: This clone may be a read error of a much larger clone one base away. In this CDR3 the conserved last residue, phenylalanine or tryptophan, is missing, so a read error is likely. The rearrangement uses TRBV7-9 and TRBJ2-5, with D possibly being TRBD1 or TRBD2 (5 bases each). V was pared by 6 bases and J by 3 bases, with 11 bases between. The CDR3 covers 13 residues. Germline loops: CDR1 SEHNR, CDR2 FQNEAQ (reference sequence). The CDR3, as DNA: TGTGCCAGCAGGGGGACGGCGGAAGAGACCCAGTACTCC. It encodes CASRGTAEETQYS.

The chain recombines TRBV7-9 with TRBJ1-1; D is possibly TRBD1 (6 bases). The CDR3 covers 18 residues. V was clipped by 5 bases and J by 5 bases, with 27 bases between them. The V gene's germline CDR1 is SEHNR and CDR2 FQNEAQ (reference sequence). For the CDR3, the DNA is TGTGCCAGCAGCGTCGACACAGGGCGAAACACAGGTGGGACTGAAGCTTTCTTT. It encodes CASSVDTGRNTGGTEAFF.

The sample holds many counts of this clonotype. The V call is TRBV5-1, the J call TRBJ2-5; 8 nucleotides agree with TRBD1. Germline V gene lookup returns CDR1 SGHRS and CDR2 YFSETQ. J lost 4 bases, V lost 1 base, and 6 bases had no gene match. This CDR3 is built from 15 residues. CDR3 loop: CASSLIGQGRETQYF. The CDR3 nucleotides read TGCGCCAGCAGCTTGATCGGACAGGGAAGAGAGACCCAGTACTTC.